The rows below give T cell receptor beta chains drawn from one sample of a study of regulatory and conventional T cells in RAG deficiency. Clones were sequenced by immunoSEQ multiplex PCR, and TCRdb holds only the in-frame ones, with some missing. The repertoire holds 5,500 to 9,000 clones, with around 91% as singletons. A further study also used this sample, focusing on regulatory T cells.

The sequencing input was CD127- CD25+ CD4+ Tregs sorted from blood. These TCRs come from a human donor in good health. Each CDR3 is given without its conserved first and last residue. Fields, in order: D gene, V gene, J gene, CDR3 protein. A D gene is named only where the DNA matches it firmly.

D gene: TRBD1; V gene: TRBV7-3; J gene: TRBJ2-1; CDR3 protein: ASSRGGGQYNEQF
D gene: TRBD1; V gene: TRBV7-2; J gene: TRBJ2-4; CDR3 protein: ASSPSTGIAKNIQY
D gene: .; V gene: TRBV7-2; J gene: TRBJ2-7; CDR3 protein: ASSSRSSYEQY
D gene: .; V gene: TRBV15; J gene: TRBJ1-5; CDR3 protein: ATSRVEGAQPQH
D gene: TRBD1; V gene: TRBV7-9; J gene: TRBJ2-2; CDR3 protein: ASSQDRPNTGELF
D gene: .; V gene: TRBV19; J gene: TRBJ2-7; CDR3 protein: ASSIETGPAHEQY
D gene: TRBD1; V gene: TRBV5-1; J gene: TRBJ1-1; CDR3 protein: ASSSDRGAITEAF
D gene: TRBD1; V gene: TRBV6-6; J gene: TRBJ1-2; CDR3 protein: ASSMGQGINGYT
D gene: TRBD1; V gene: TRBV29-1; J gene: TRBJ1-1; CDR3 protein: SVEKDRGVAEAF
D gene: TRBD1; V gene: TRBV5-5; J gene: TRBJ2-7; CDR3 protein: ASSFPRDSFSYEQY
D gene: TRBD1; V gene: TRBV7-9; J gene: TRBJ2-3; CDR3 protein: ASSSGQVTDTQY
D gene: TRBD1; V gene: TRBV7-9; J gene: TRBJ2-7; CDR3 protein: ASSRGQGISYEQY
D gene: .; V gene: TRBV10-2; J gene: TRBJ2-7; CDR3 protein: ASSEIARVNRGSYEQY
D gene: TRBD1; V gene: TRBV5-4; J gene: TRBJ2-5; CDR3 protein: ASSPQTGAKTQY
D gene: TRBD1; V gene: TRBV5-8; J gene: TRBJ1-2; CDR3 protein: ASSLGQGNYGYT
D gene: TRBD1; V gene: TRBV11-2; J gene: TRBJ1-2; CDR3 protein: ASSKPGQGHYGYT
D gene: TRBD2; V gene: TRBV19; J gene: TRBJ2-3; CDR3 protein: ASEIRGGGTDTQY
D gene: TRBD2; V gene: TRBV5-6; J gene: TRBJ2-3; CDR3 protein: ASSSPTRGGTDTQY
D gene: .; V gene: TRBV5-4; J gene: TRBJ1-1; CDR3 protein: ASSLAGWLNTEAF
D gene: TRBD1; V gene: TRBV7-9; J gene: TRBJ1-4; CDR3 protein: ASSLTRQGAMEKLF
D gene: .; V gene: TRBV4-1; J gene: TRBJ2-5; CDR3 protein: ASSQDRGHHQETQY
D gene: .; V gene: TRBV4-2; J gene: TRBJ2-3; CDR3 protein: ASRRGGRGLSTDTQY
D gene: .; V gene: TRBV29-1; J gene: TRBJ1-1; CDR3 protein: SVPGDTLNTEAF
D gene: .; V gene: TRBV5-1; J gene: TRBJ2-5; CDR3 protein: ASSLEGRAHQETQY
D gene: .; V gene: TRBV5-6; J gene: TRBJ1-1; CDR3 protein: ASSPSRGEAF
D gene: TRBD1; V gene: TRBV4-2; J gene: TRBJ1-6; CDR3 protein: ASSQMDRDNSPLH
D gene: .; V gene: TRBV9; J gene: TRBJ1-3; CDR3 protein: ASSPNPPGRASGNTIY
D gene: TRBD1; V gene: TRBV2; J gene: TRBJ1-2; CDR3 protein: ASRTGEVYGYT
D gene: .; V gene: TRBV11-2; J gene: TRBJ2-7; CDR3 protein: ASSPGAGISYEQY
D gene: .; V gene: TRBV14; J gene: TRBJ1-1; CDR3 protein: ASSQDWRDRTEAF
D gene: .; V gene: TRBV16; J gene: TRBJ1-2; CDR3 protein: ASSQSSDSLLYGYT
D gene: TRBD2; V gene: TRBV7-9; J gene: TRBJ2-3; CDR3 protein: ASSFLAGYTDTQY
D gene: TRBD1; V gene: TRBV6-1; J gene: TRBJ2-7; CDR3 protein: ASSGRQGSSYEQY
D gene: .; V gene: TRBV6-5; J gene: TRBJ2-7; CDR3 protein: ASSYSRGKYEQY
D gene: .; V gene: TRBV27; J gene: TRBJ2-3; CDR3 protein: ASSFLNLGDRFTDTQY
D gene: .; V gene: TRBV9; J gene: TRBJ2-7; CDR3 protein: ASSVGRGGNSYEQY
D gene: .; V gene: TRBV10-3; J gene: TRBJ2-5; CDR3 protein: AISEGARETQY
D gene: .; V gene: TRBV5-5; J gene: TRBJ1-1; CDR3 protein: ASSVGPSGAF
D gene: .; V gene: TRBV5-1; J gene: TRBJ2-4; CDR3 protein: ASSLAGVNIQY
D gene: .; V gene: TRBV7-8; J gene: TRBJ1-1; CDR3 protein: ASSLESSRQAF
D gene: TRBD1; V gene: TRBV9; J gene: TRBJ1-1; CDR3 protein: ASSAVTGMTEAF
D gene: .; V gene: TRBV21-1; J gene: TRBJ2-6; CDR3 protein: ASSKWGGVGSSGANVLT
D gene: TRBD2; V gene: TRBV5-1; J gene: TRBJ2-3; CDR3 protein: ASSLDLAGLSTDTQY